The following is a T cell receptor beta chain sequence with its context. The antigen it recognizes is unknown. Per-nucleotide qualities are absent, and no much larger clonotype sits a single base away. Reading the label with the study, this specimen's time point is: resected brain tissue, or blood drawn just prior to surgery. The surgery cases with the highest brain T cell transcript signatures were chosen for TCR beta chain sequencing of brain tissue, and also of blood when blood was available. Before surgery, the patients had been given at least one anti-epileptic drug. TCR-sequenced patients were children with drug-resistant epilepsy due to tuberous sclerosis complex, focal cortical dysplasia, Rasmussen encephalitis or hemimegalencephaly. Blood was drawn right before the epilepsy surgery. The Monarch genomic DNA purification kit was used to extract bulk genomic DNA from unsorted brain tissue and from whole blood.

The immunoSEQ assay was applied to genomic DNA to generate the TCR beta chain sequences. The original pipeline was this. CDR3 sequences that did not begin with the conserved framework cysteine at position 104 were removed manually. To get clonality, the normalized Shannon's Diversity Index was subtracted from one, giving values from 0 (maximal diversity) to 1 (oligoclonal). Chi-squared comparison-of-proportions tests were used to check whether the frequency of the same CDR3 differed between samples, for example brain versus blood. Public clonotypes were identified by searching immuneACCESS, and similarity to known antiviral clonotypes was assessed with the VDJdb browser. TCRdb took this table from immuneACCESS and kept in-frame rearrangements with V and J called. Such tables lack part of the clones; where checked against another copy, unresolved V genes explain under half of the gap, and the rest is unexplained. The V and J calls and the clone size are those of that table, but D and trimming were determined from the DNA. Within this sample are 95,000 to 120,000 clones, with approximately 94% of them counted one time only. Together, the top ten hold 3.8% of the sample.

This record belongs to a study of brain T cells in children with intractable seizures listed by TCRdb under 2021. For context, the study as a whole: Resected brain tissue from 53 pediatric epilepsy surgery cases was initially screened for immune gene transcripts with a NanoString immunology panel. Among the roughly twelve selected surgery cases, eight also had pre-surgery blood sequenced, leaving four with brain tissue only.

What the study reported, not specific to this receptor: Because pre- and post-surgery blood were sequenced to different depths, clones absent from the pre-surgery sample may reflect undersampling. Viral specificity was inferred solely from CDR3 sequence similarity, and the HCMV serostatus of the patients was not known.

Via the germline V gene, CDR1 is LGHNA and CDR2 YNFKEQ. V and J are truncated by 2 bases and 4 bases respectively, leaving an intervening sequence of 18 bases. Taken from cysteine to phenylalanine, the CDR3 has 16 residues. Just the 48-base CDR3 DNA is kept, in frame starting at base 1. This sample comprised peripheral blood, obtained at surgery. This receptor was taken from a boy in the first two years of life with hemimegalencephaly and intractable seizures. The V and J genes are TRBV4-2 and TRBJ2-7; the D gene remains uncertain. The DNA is TGTGCCAGCAGCCAAAGTCCCCTGCCAGTACCTTACGAGCAGTACTTC. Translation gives CASSQSPLPVPYEQYF.